The 2 T cell receptor beta chains presented below share a single source sample, sequenced in a study of OX40 agonist ivuxolimab in advanced cancers. This table comes from immunoSEQ multiplex PCR, and its TCRdb copy is limited to in-frame clones, with some not included. The sample has just under 85,000 clones, about four fifths seen once; the top ten hold roughly 2.5%. The starting material was CD4+ or CD8+ T cells sorted from blood, obtained in a trial of the OX40 agonist ivuxolimab. These receptors were taken from an adult with an advanced solid tumor such as melanoma, head and neck, liver or kidney cancer.

V usage is TRBV11-2 and J usage is TRBJ2-3, with a possible D match to TRBD1 (6 bases). Trimming took off 2 bases at V and 5 bases at J, with 8 bases between the two ends. This CDR3 has 13 amino acids. Germline CDR1 is SGHAT and CDR2 is FQNNGV. The CDR3 spells CASSLTRGDTQYF. In DNA, the CDR3 is TGTGCCAGCAGCTTAACCAGGGGAGATACGCAGTATTTT.

This clone occurred a few times. The chain is built from TRBV5-6 and TRBJ2-4; TRBD1 matches 8 bases. After removal of 2 bases from V and 6 bases from J, the junction contained 7 bases not matched to a gene. There are 15 residues in the CDR3. CDR1 and CDR2 from the germline V gene are SGHDT and YYEEEE. For the CDR3, the DNA is TGTGCCAGCAGCTTAGTTGACAGGGGTAGAAACATTCAGTACTTC. Protein product: CASSLVDRGRNIQYF. Together with reference TRBV5-6 and TRBJ2-4, the CDR3 gives the full variable domain: DAGVTQSPTHLIKTRGQQVTLRCSPKSGHDTVSWYQQALGQGPQFIFQYYEEEERQRGNFPDRFSGHQFPNYSSELNVNALLLGDSALYLCASSLVDRGRNIQYFGAGTRLSVL.